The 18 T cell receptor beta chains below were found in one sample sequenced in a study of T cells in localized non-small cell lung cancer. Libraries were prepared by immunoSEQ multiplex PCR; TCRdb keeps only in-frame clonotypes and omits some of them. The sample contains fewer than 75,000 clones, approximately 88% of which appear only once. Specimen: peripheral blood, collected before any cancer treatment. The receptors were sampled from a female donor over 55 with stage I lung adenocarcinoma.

This chain's CDR3 is CATSRDASNVLDTQYF. CDR3 nucleotide sequence: TGTGCCACCAGCAGAGACGCTAGCAACGTATTAGATACGCAGTATTTT. The genes are TRBV15 and TRBJ2-3, with a tentative D call TRBD2 (5 bases). The CDR3 is 16 residues long. Germline loops: CDR1 LNHNV, CDR2 YYDKDF (reference sequence). Trimming removed 0 bases at V and 5 bases at J, with 15 bases between.

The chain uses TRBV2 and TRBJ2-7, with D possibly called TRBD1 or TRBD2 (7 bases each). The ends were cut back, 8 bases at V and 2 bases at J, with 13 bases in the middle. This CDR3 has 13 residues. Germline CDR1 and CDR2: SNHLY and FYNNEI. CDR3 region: CASLRGGTYEQYF. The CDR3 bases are TGTGCCAGCCTCAGGGGGGGGACCTACGAGCAGTACTTC.

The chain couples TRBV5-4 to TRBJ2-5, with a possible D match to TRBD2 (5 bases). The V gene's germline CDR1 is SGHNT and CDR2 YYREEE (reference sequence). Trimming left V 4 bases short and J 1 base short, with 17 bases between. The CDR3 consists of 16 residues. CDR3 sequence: CASSRGGSGSQETQYF. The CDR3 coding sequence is TGTGCCAGCAGCCGGGGTGGGTCCGGCAGCCAAGAGACCCAGTACTTC.

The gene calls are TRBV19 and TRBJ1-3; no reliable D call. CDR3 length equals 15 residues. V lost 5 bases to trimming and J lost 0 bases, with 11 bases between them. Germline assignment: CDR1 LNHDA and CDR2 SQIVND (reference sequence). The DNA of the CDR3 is TGTGCCAGTAGTGCCCCGGGGAGCTCTGGAAACACCATATATTTT. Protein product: CASSAPGSSGNTIYF. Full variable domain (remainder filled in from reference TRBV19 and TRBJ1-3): DGGITQSPKYLFRKEGQNVTLSCEQNLNHDAMYWYRQDPGQGLRLIYYSQIVNDFQKGDIAEGYSVSREKKESFPLTVTSAQKNPTAFYLCASSAPGSSGNTIYFGEGSWLTVV.

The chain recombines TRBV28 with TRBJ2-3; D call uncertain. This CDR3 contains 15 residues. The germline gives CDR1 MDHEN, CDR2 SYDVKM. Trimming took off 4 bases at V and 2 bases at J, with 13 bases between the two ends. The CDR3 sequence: CASSSAPSYTDTQYF. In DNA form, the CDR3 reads TGTGCCAGCAGTTCGGCTCCCTCCTACACAGATACGCAGTATTTT.

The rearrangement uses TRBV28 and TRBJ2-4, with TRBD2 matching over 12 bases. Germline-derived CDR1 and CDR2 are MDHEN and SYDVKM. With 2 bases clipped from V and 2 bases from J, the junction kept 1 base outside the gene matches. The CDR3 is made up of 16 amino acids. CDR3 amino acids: CASSLGLAGTKNIQYF. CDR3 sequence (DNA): TGTGCCAGCAGTTTAGGACTAGCGGGAACCAAAAACATTCAGTACTTC.

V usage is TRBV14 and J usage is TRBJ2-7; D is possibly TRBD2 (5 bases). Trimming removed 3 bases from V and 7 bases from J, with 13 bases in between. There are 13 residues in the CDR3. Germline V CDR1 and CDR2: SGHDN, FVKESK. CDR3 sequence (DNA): TGTGCCAGCAGCCAGGAGTTTCGGGGAGAGCAGTACTTC. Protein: CASSQEFRGEQYF.

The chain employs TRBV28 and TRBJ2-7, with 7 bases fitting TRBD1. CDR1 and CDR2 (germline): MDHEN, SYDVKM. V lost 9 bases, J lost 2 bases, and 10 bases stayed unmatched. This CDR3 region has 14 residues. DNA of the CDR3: TGTGCCAGTATCGCAGGGGGTTTGGCCTACGAGCAGTACTTC. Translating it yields CASIAGGLAYEQYF.

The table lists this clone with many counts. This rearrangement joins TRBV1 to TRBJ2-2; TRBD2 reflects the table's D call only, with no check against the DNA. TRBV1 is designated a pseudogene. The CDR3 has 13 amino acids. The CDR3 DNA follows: TGCACCAGCAGCCAAGATCCCCGTCCCGAGCTGTTTTTT. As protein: CTSSQDPRPELFF.

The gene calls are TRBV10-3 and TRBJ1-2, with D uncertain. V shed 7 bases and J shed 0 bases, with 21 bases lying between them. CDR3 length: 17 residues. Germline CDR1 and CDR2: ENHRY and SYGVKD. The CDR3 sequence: CAIMGSQQSTSNYGYTF. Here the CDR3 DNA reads TGTGCCATCATGGGCAGCCAACAATCGACTTCTAACTATGGCTACACCTTC.

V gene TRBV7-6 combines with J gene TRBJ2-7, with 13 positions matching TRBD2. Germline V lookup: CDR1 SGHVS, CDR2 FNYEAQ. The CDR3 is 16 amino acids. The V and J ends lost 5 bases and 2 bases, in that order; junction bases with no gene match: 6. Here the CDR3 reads CASSPGTSGATYEQYF. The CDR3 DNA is TGTGCCAGCAGCCCGGGGACTAGCGGGGCAACCTACGAGCAGTACTTC.

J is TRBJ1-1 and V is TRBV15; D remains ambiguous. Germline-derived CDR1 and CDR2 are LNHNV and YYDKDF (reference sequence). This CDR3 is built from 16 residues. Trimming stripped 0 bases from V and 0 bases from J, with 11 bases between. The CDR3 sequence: CATSRDKASMNTEAFF. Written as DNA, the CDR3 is TGTGCCACCAGCAGAGATAAAGCCAGTATGAACACTGAAGCTTTCTTT.

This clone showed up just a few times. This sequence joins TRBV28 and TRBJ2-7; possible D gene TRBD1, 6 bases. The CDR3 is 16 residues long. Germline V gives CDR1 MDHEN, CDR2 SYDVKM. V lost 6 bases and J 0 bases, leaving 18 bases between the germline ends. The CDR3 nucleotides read TGTGCCAGCAGGACGGCGGACAGTTACACCTCCTACGAGCAGTACTTC. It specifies CASRTADSYTSYEQYF.

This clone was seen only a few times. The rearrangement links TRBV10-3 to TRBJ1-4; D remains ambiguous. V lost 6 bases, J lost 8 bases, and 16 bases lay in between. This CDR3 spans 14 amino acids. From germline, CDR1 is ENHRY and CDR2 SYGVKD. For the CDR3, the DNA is TGTGCCATCAGACCCGGGGAAGTGGACGAAAAACTGTTTTTT. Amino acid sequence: CAIRPGEVDEKLFF.

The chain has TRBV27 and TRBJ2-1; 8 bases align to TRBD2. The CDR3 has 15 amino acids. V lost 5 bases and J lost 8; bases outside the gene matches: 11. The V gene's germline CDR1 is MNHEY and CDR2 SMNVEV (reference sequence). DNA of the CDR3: TGTGCCAGCAGTGCCACCGGGACTAGAGTCTATGAGCAGTTCTTC. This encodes CASSATGTRVYEQFF.

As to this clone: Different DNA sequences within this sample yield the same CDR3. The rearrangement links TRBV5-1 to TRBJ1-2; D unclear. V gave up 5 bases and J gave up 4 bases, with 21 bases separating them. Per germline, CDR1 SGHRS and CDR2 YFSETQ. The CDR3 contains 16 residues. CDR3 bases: TGCGCCAGCAGTCCCTTTGGACCCTCCCTACGCTATGGCTACACCTTC. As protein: CASSPFGPSLRYGYTF. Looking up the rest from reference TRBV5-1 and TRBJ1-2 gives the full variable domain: KAGVTQTPRYLIKTRGQQVTLSCSPISGHRSVSWYQQTPGQGLQFLFEYFSETQRNKGNFPGRFSGRQFSNSRSEMNVSTLELGDSALYLCASSPFGPSLRYGYTFGSGTRLTVV.

CDR3 residues: CASSATGVQETQYF. The CDR3 DNA reads TGTGCCAGTAGTGCAACAGGGGTGCAAGAGACCCAGTACTTC. The J gene is TRBJ2-5, the V gene TRBV19, with TRBD1 matching over 7 bases. Germline-derived CDR1 and CDR2 are LNHDA and SQIVND (reference sequence). V shed 5 bases and J 2 bases; nucleotides not matched to a gene: 5. CDR3 length: 14 residues.

The CDR3 coding sequence is TGTGCCACCAGCACGGCGAGGGCCGGGCAGCCCCAGCATTTT. It translates to CATSTARAGQPQHF. V gene TRBV15 combines with J gene TRBJ1-5; no reliable D call. V lost 4 bases to trimming and J lost 7 bases, with 14 bases between them. Germline V gene data show CDR1 as LNHNV and CDR2 as YYDKDF (reference sequence). The CDR3 loop spans 14 amino acids.